This T cell receptor (beta chain) was sequenced during a study of graft-versus-host responses after intestinal transplantation. Study-wide context: Each transplant was multivisceral, liver-intestinal, or isolated intestinal. Among the recipients, all got anti-thymocyte globulin induction and then tacrolimus and steroids for around three years.

Germline lookup yields CDR1 SGDLS and CDR2 YYNGEE. The CDR3 totals 15 residues. V shed 2 bases and J 7 bases; nucleotides not matched to a gene: 8. Profiling relied on immunoSEQ multiplex PCR, and the TCRdb table lists in-frame clones only, not all of them. The sample yields over 100,000 clones, approximately 92% seen once. Study-wide findings and caveats: Recipient-marrow GvH clones were detected, some having first appeared in ileum or blood.

A word on this clone: What it binds is unknown.

This sequence originates from a human donor who received an intestinal transplant. The specimen was unstimulated CD4+ T cells sorted from spleen or lymph node cells, collected before intestinal transplant. This chain uses TRBV9 with TRBJ2-1, with 8 nucleotides matching TRBD2. The CDR3 reads CASSVGGLAGNEQFF. DNA of the CDR3: TGTGCCAGCAGCGTGGGTGGACTAGCTGGGAATGAGCAGTTCTTC.